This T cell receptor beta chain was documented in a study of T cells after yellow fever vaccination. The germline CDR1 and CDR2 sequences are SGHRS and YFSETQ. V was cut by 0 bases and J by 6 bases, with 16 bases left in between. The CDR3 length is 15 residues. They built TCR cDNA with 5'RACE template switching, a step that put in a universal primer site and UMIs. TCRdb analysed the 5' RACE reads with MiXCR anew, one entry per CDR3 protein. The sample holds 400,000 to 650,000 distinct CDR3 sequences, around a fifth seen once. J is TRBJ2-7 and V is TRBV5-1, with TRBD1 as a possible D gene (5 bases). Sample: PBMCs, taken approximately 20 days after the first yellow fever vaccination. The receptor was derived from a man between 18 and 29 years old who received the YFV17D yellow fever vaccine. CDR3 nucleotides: TGCGCCAGCAGCTTGGCGGCAGGCAGGGCCTCCGAGCAGTACTTC. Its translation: CASSLAAGRASEQYF.